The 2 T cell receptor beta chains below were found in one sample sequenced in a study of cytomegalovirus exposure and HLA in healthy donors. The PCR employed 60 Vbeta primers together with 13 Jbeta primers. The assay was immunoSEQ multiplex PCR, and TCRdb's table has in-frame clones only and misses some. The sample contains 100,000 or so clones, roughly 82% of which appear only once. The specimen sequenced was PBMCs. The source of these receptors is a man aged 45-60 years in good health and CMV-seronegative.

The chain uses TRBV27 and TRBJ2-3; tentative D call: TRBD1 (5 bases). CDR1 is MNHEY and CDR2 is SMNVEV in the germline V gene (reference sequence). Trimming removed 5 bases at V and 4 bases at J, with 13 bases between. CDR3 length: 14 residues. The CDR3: CASSGAYVSDTQYF. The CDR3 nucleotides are TGTGCCAGCAGTGGGGCCTACGTCTCAGATACGCAGTATTTT.

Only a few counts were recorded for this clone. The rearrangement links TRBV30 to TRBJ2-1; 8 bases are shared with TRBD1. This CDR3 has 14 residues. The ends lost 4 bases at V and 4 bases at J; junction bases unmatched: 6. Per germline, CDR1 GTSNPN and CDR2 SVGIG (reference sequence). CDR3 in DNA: TGTGCCTGGACACAGGGGGGTTTATACAATGAGCAGTTCTTC. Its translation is CAWTQGGLYNEQFF.